These T cell receptor beta chains were read from a single sample in a study of control samples from healthy donors and cancer patients. Sequencing was performed with immunoSEQ multiplex PCR; in TCRdb, only in-frame clones are kept and a portion is missing. Seen here are approximately 150,000 clones, around 94% observed once, and the top ten hold roughly 14%. Sequenced input: blood. All receptors come from a man aged 35 to 55 in good health. Each CDR3 is given with its conserved first and last residue. A D gene is named only where the DNA matches it firmly.

CDR3 protein: CASQRGLWGYTF
J gene: TRBJ1-2
D gene: -
V gene: TRBV6-5

CDR3 protein: CSGVTGANVLTF
J gene: TRBJ2-6
D gene: -
V gene: TRBV29-1

CDR3 protein: CASSKQVGWETQYF
J gene: TRBJ2-5
D gene: -
V gene: TRBV21-1

CDR3 protein: CASSVGQTNTEAFF
J gene: TRBJ1-1
D gene: -
V gene: TRBV9

CDR3 protein: CASTPGDGNTIYF
J gene: TRBJ1-3
D gene: -
V gene: TRBV2

CDR3 protein: CASSNWQGPLTTEAFF
J gene: TRBJ1-1
D gene: -
V gene: TRBV21-1

CDR3 protein: CASSPTGYNEQFF
J gene: TRBJ2-1
D gene: TRBD1
V gene: TRBV5-6

CDR3 protein: CASSLMQSGSTIYF
J gene: TRBJ1-3
D gene: -
V gene: TRBV7-2

CDR3 protein: CASAGQGITPLHF
J gene: TRBJ1-6
D gene: TRBD1
V gene: TRBV6-5

CDR3 protein: CASISRGPYNEQFF
J gene: TRBJ2-1
D gene: -
V gene: TRBV5-8

CDR3 protein: CASSLSRQGNTEAFF
J gene: TRBJ1-1
D gene: TRBD1
V gene: TRBV27

CDR3 protein: CASSLPPGQGSYEQYF
J gene: TRBJ2-7
D gene: TRBD1
V gene: TRBV27

CDR3 protein: CASSLTGGQETQYF
J gene: TRBJ2-5
D gene: TRBD2
V gene: TRBV5-4

CDR3 protein: CASSLVSWNTEAFF
J gene: TRBJ1-1
D gene: -
V gene: TRBV7-2

CDR3 protein: CSVDGGLAGVGGDTQYF
J gene: TRBJ2-3
D gene: TRBD2
V gene: TRBV29-1

CDR3 protein: CAISPTANYGYTF
J gene: TRBJ1-2
D gene: -
V gene: TRBV10-3

CDR3 protein: CASSIDRGPYEQYF
J gene: TRBJ2-7
D gene: -
V gene: TRBV19

CDR3 protein: CASSIESSGRVHTQYF
J gene: TRBJ2-3
D gene: TRBD2
V gene: TRBV27

CDR3 protein: CASSELVQGEQFF
J gene: TRBJ2-1
D gene: -
V gene: TRBV6-4

CDR3 protein: CASSLRMSGTDTQYF
J gene: TRBJ2-3
D gene: -
V gene: TRBV5-1

CDR3 protein: CASSLTWAGEQYF
J gene: TRBJ2-7
D gene: -
V gene: TRBV7-2

CDR3 protein: CASSIGDSKNQPQHF
J gene: TRBJ1-5
D gene: TRBD1
V gene: TRBV7-8

CDR3 protein: CASSLKDRDRRPNTGELFF
J gene: TRBJ2-2
D gene: TRBD1
V gene: TRBV5-1

CDR3 protein: CASSLARGTTGTIMYQETQYF
J gene: TRBJ2-5
D gene: -
V gene: TRBV5-1

CDR3 protein: CASSVARDNTDTQYF
J gene: TRBJ2-3
D gene: -
V gene: TRBV9

CDR3 protein: CSASASGKSETQYF
J gene: TRBJ2-5
D gene: -
V gene: TRBV20-1

CDR3 protein: CASSLTGLAGEEQFF
J gene: TRBJ2-1
D gene: TRBD2
V gene: TRBV27

CDR3 protein: CASSVSQEADYGYTF
J gene: TRBJ1-2
D gene: -
V gene: TRBV9

CDR3 protein: CASSSNYGYTF
J gene: TRBJ1-2
D gene: -
V gene: TRBV28

CDR3 protein: CASSSGFYEQYF
J gene: TRBJ2-7
D gene: -
V gene: TRBV12-3/TRBV12-4

CDR3 protein: CASSPDRADSPLHF
J gene: TRBJ1-6
D gene: TRBD1
V gene: TRBV7-9

CDR3 protein: CASSPRTSGSGEQFF
J gene: TRBJ2-1
D gene: TRBD2
V gene: TRBV11-2

CDR3 protein: CASLDPLKTGEAFF
J gene: TRBJ1-1
D gene: -
V gene: TRBV5-1

CDR3 protein: CSFTIAKNIQYF
J gene: TRBJ2-4
D gene: -
V gene: TRBV29-1

CDR3 protein: CASSYSLSYEQYF
J gene: TRBJ2-7
D gene: -
V gene: TRBV6-5

CDR3 protein: CASSYGDRRGDTIYF
J gene: TRBJ1-3
D gene: TRBD1
V gene: TRBV6-6

CDR3 protein: CASSPRQERSYNSPLHF
J gene: TRBJ1-6
D gene: -
V gene: TRBV7-2

CDR3 protein: CASSGSGGDTQYF
J gene: TRBJ2-3
D gene: TRBD2
V gene: TRBV10-1

CDR3 protein: CASSYSGDSYNEQFF
J gene: TRBJ2-1
D gene: -
V gene: TRBV6-5

CDR3 protein: CATSSEYPGQGFNYGYTF
J gene: TRBJ1-2
D gene: TRBD1
V gene: TRBV15

CDR3 protein: CASSLKGQGYGYTF
J gene: TRBJ1-2
D gene: -
V gene: TRBV27

CDR3 protein: CASSLPRVGGVNEQYF
J gene: TRBJ2-7
D gene: -
V gene: TRBV4-1

CDR3 protein: CASSRDAYNEQFF
J gene: TRBJ2-1
D gene: -
V gene: TRBV2

CDR3 protein: CASSFQGGNSPLHF
J gene: TRBJ1-6
D gene: -
V gene: TRBV5-1

CDR3 protein: CASSESSGRTGYEQFF
J gene: TRBJ2-1
D gene: TRBD2
V gene: TRBV5-1